The T cell receptor beta chain described here comes from a study of blood T cell repertoires in COVID-19. The protocol was immunoSEQ multiplex PCR, while the TCRdb copy is restricted to in-frame clones and leaves out a portion. The sample includes around 84,000 clones, about 83% of them seen just once. The V end lost 5 bases, the J end lost 6 bases, and 23 bases lay between the germline ends. The CDR3 is 16 residues long. The germline V gene has CDR1 MNHEY and CDR2 SVGEGT. The V and J genes are TRBV6-2 or TRBV6-3 and TRBJ2-7; possible D gene TRBD1, 7 bases. Sequenced material: peripheral blood. This TCR derives from a man older than 75 with active or convalescent COVID-19. The CDR3 loop reads CASSPQGGGTTTEQYF. CDR3 coding DNA: TGTGCCAGCAGTCCGCAGGGGGGCGGGACCACCACCGAGCAGTACTTC.